This TCR beta chain came from a study of blood T cell repertoires in COVID-19. The V segment lost 3 bases and the J segment 3 bases; nucleotides outside the gene matches: 7. The CDR3 spans 15 residues. From germline, CDR1 is MGHRA and CDR2 YSYEKL. The assay was immunoSEQ multiplex PCR, and TCRdb's table has in-frame clones only and misses some. The sample lists about 180,000 clones, 70% to 85% occurring once. This clone was counted a few times. This clonotype was obtained from a human donor in a cohort sampled during active COVID-19. Source material: peripheral blood. The J gene is TRBJ1-2, the V gene TRBV4-1, with 7 bases that match TRBD1. This chain's CDR3 is CASSHEARGDYGYTF. CDR3 DNA sequence: TGCGCCAGCAGCCACGAGGCCAGGGGGGACTATGGCTACACCTTC.